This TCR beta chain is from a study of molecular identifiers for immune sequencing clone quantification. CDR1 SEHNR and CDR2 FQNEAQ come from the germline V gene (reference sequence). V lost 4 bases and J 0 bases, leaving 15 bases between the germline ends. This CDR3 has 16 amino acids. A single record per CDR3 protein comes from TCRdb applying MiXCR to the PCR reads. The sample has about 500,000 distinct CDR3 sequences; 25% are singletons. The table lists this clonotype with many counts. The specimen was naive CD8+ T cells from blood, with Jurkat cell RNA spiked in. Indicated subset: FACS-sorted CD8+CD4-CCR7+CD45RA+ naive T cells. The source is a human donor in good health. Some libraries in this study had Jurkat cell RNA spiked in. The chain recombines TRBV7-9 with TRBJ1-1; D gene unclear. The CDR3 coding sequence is TGTGCCAGCAGCTCCCCTCTCCCGCCATTGAACACTGAAGCTTTCTTT. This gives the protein CASSSPLPPLNTEAFF.